Listed below are T cell receptor beta chains from one sample, sequenced in a study of blood T cell repertoires in COVID-19. Sequencing was performed with immunoSEQ multiplex PCR; in TCRdb, only in-frame clones are kept and a portion is missing. Of approximately 200,000 clones in the sample, more than 75% are singletons; the top ten hold 6% to 7.5%. The sequenced sample consisted of PBMCs or T cells enriched from blood (not recorded which). Receptors were obtained from a middle-aged woman with acute COVID-19. CDR3s include the opening cysteine and the closing phenylalanine or tryptophan. Fields, in order: CDR3 DNA, CDR3 protein, D gene, J gene, clone size, V gene. The D gene is left open where the match is weak. For some rows the clone size is stated as once, few or many, or as a class when expanded; others skip it.

CDR3nt: TGCGCCAGCAGCCCGGGACAGTTGTTTTACAATGAGCAGTTCTTC; CDR3aa: CASSPGQLFYNEQFF; d_gene: TRBD1; j_gene: TRBJ2-1; abundance: few; v_gene: TRBV5-1
CDR3nt: TGTGCCAGCAGTACCTCCCGGACAGGGTTTTCACCCCTCCACTTT; CDR3aa: CASSTSRTGFSPLHF; d_gene: TRBD1; j_gene: TRBJ1-6; abundance: few; v_gene: TRBV28
CDR3nt: TGCAGCGTTAGCAGGGCTGAGACTGAAGCTTTCTTT; CDR3aa: CSVSRAETEAFF; d_gene: NA; j_gene: TRBJ1-1; abundance: NA; v_gene: TRBV29-1
CDR3nt: TGTGCCAGCAGCCCCCCATTGACTAGCGCGCTCCCGGGCGAGCAGTACTTC; CDR3aa: CASSPPLTSALPGEQYF; d_gene: TRBD2; j_gene: TRBJ2-7; abundance: NA; v_gene: TRBV7-8
CDR3nt: TGTGCCAGCAGCTTAGGCGTTAGCACAGATACGCAGTATTTT; CDR3aa: CASSLGVSTDTQYF; d_gene: NA; j_gene: TRBJ2-3; abundance: NA; v_gene: TRBV7-6
CDR3nt: TGTGCCTGGAGCCAAGGACTAGCGGGACAATACGAGCAGTACTTC; CDR3aa: CAWSQGLAGQYEQYF; d_gene: TRBD2; j_gene: TRBJ2-7; abundance: NA; v_gene: TRBV30
CDR3nt: TGTGCCAGCCAATTCCGGGACAGGGGAGATGGCTACACCTTC; CDR3aa: CASQFRDRGDGYTF; d_gene: TRBD1; j_gene: TRBJ1-2; abundance: NA; v_gene: TRBV6-5
CDR3nt: TGTGCCAGCAGCACGGGACGGGGAGGTGAAGCTTTCTTT; CDR3aa: CASSTGRGGEAFF; d_gene: NA; j_gene: TRBJ1-1; abundance: NA; v_gene: TRBV5-8
CDR3nt: TGTGCCAGCAGTCGCCCGTCCGGGGGACTAGCGTGGGGGGCCACAGATACGCAGTATTTT; CDR3aa: CASSRPSGGLAWGATDTQYF; d_gene: TRBD2; j_gene: TRBJ2-3; abundance: once; v_gene: TRBV28
CDR3nt: TGTGCCACCAGCAGAGACCCAAGGACAGGGGAAGGCTACACCTTC; CDR3aa: CATSRDPRTGEGYTF; d_gene: TRBD1; j_gene: TRBJ1-2; abundance: NA; v_gene: TRBV15
CDR3nt: TGTGCCAGCAGTTTGGGAGCGGGGACCCACTACGAGCAGTACTTC; CDR3aa: CASSLGAGTHYEQYF; d_gene: TRBD2; j_gene: TRBJ2-7; abundance: NA; v_gene: TRBV27
CDR3nt: TGTGCCAGCAGTTTTCGTGACAGGGATTTCTACACCTTC; CDR3aa: CASSFRDRDFYTF; d_gene: TRBD1; j_gene: TRBJ1-2; abundance: NA; v_gene: TRBV12-3/TRBV12-4
CDR3nt: TGTGCCAGCAGCCCGGACAGCGGTGATGAAAAACTGTTTTTT; CDR3aa: CASSPDSGDEKLFF; d_gene: NA; j_gene: TRBJ1-4; abundance: NA; v_gene: TRBV5-4
CDR3nt: TGTGCCAGCAGCCAGGAACAGGGGGCGAGGGGGTACACTGAAGCTTTCTTT; CDR3aa: CASSQEQGARGYTEAFF; d_gene: TRBD1; j_gene: TRBJ1-1; abundance: NA; v_gene: TRBV4-2
CDR3nt: TGTGCCAGCACCGAGGACAGGGAGGCCTCTGGAAACACCATATATTTT; CDR3aa: CASTEDREASGNTIYF; d_gene: TRBD1; j_gene: TRBJ1-3; abundance: NA; v_gene: TRBV2